The following is a T cell receptor beta chain sequence with its context. This clone was seen a few times. What antigen it recognizes has not been identified. The input lacks base qualities; no much larger clone sits a single base away. This sample is part of a study of T cells in localized non-small cell lung cancer (TCRdb year 2020). Turning to the overall study: The study examined T cell repertoires in 236 patients with early-stage NSCLC and compared tumors with uninvolved tumor-adjacent lungs. The cohort was made up of approximately 250 treatment-naive NSCLC patients whose localized lung tumors had been resected. A mean age of roughly 66 years was recorded for the NSCLC patients, of whom roughly 130 were male and more than 95 were female.

TCR beta CDR3 regions were sequenced from DNA using the immunoSEQ Assay. The authors' analysis ran thus. To compute T cell density, TCR beta template counts were normalized to usable DNA, which was estimated by amplifying housekeeping genes. Using the preseqR package, richness was estimated by extrapolating to 120,000 templates for tissue samples and 400,000 templates for PBMC samples. Clonality was defined by subtracting Pielou's evenness from one. Tissue-enriched TCRs were identified by differential abundance testing using productive amino-acid clonotypes, minimum total count 5 and alpha 0.1. The Jaccard Index and the Morisita Overlap Index were used to measure how much the repertoires overlapped between compartments. GLIPH grouped TCR beta CDR3s together with public tetramer-defined viral CDR3s, and a viral motif had to include at least three viral sequences and also show V-gene enrichment. Imported from immuneACCESS, the table was reduced by TCRdb to in-frame sequences with V and J called. These copies leave out some clones; in studies compared against another copy, an unresolved V gene accounts for under half, and the cause of the remainder is not known. Clone size and V and J calls were adopted from that table, with D and trimming inferred from the DNA. The sample table shows around 4,000 clones, and about 35% are seen once. Jointly, the top ten make up approximately 19% of the sample.

At diagnosis, peripheral blood, uninvolved tumor-adjacent lung and tumor were collected and were preserved as a mix of fresh-frozen and FFPE material. Germline trimming amounts to 6 bases on V and 5 bases on J, with 9 as the count of junction bases outside the gene matches. The CDR3, from cysteine to phenylalanine, totals 16 residues. Of the read, only the CDR3 DNA is kept; its 48 bases are in frame from base 1. The germline V gene (reference sequence) specifies LNHDA as CDR1 and SQIVND as CDR2. Paper-wide results and their limitations: Because the study design was exploratory, TCR variables were selected using unadjusted p-values without false-discovery rate correction. Higher blood T cell density associated with longer overall survival, while higher adjacent-lung clonality associated with shorter survival. Uninvolved tumor-adjacent lung showed the highest T cell clonality, higher than tumor, which suggests more focused antigenic responses in the uninvolved tumor-adjacent lung. Because multi-region tumor sequencing was not performed, intratumor heterogeneity could not be ruled out. A median of 57 of the top 100 tumor clones were detected in paired uninvolved adjacent lung, and around 30 of these tumor clones were also found among the top 100 clones of the paired uninvolved adjacent lung.

The sample in question was lung tumor tissue, obtained before any cancer treatment. The receptor was isolated from a man between 35 and 75 years old with stage II squamous cell lung carcinoma. The rearranged segments are TRBV19 and TRBJ2-2; TRBD2 agrees with 10 junctional bases. The CDR3 loop reads CASRRASGSLTGELFF. The DNA sequence is TGTGCCAGTAGGAGGGCTAGCGGGAGTTTAACCGGGGAGCTGTTTTTT.